This is a list of T cell receptor beta chains from one sample in a study of blood T cell repertoires in COVID-19. The data were produced by immunoSEQ multiplex PCR, yet TCRdb's version contains in-frame clones alone and is incomplete. This sample has about 150,000 clones, with around nine tenths found just once. The source material was peripheral blood. The receptor set was obtained from a man aged 55-75 years with active or convalescent COVID-19. CDR3s include the opening cysteine and the closing phenylalanine or tryptophan. Fields, in order: clone size, J gene, D gene, V gene, CDR3 DNA, CDR3 protein. A D gene is named only where the DNA matches it firmly. Clone size is shown for a subset of rows, as once, few, many or a class of expanded clone.

abundance: -
j_gene: TRBJ1-6
d_gene: TRBD1
v_gene: TRBV6-4
CDR3nt: TGTGCCAGGACGGGACAGGATAGCTCCTATAATTCACCCCTCCACTTT
CDR3aa: CARTGQDSSYNSPLHF

abundance: -
j_gene: TRBJ2-1
d_gene: TRBD2
v_gene: TRBV5-6
CDR3nt: TGTGCCAGCAGCTTTAGCGGGGGGTCGAATGAGCAGTTCTTC
CDR3aa: CASSFSGGSNEQFF

abundance: -
j_gene: TRBJ2-1
d_gene: TRBD2
v_gene: TRBV28
CDR3nt: TGTGCCAGCAGTCTAAGGTCTGCGGGAGGGCCACGGGAGCAGTTCTTC
CDR3aa: CASSLRSAGGPREQFF

abundance: -
j_gene: TRBJ2-3
d_gene: -
v_gene: TRBV28
CDR3nt: TGTGCCAGCAGTTTACGGGGTGGCGCAGATACGCAGTATTTT
CDR3aa: CASSLRGGADTQYF

abundance: -
j_gene: TRBJ2-2
d_gene: TRBD1
v_gene: TRBV28
CDR3nt: TGTGCCAGCACCTTTTTGATGACAGGGTCAGGCACCGGGGAGCTGTTTTTT
CDR3aa: CASTFLMTGSGTGELFF

abundance: -
j_gene: TRBJ2-7
d_gene: -
v_gene: TRBV10-3
CDR3nt: TGTGCCATCAGTGAGTCCCTCAACAAGAATTCATACGAGCAGTACTTC
CDR3aa: CAISESLNKNSYEQYF

abundance: -
j_gene: TRBJ1-6
d_gene: TRBD1
v_gene: TRBV23-1
CDR3nt: TGCGCCAGCACGCAACAGGGGTTAGGTAATTCACCCCTCCACTTT
CDR3aa: CASTQQGLGNSPLHF

abundance: -
j_gene: TRBJ1-1
d_gene: -
v_gene: TRBV1
CDR3nt: TGCACCAGCAGCCAAAGGACAGATATGAACACTGAAGCTTTCTTT
CDR3aa: CTSSQRTDMNTEAFF

abundance: -
j_gene: TRBJ2-3
d_gene: -
v_gene: TRBV2
CDR3nt: TGTGCCAGCAGTGAAACTAGACTAGATAAGGATACGCAGTATTTT
CDR3aa: CASSETRLDKDTQYF

abundance: -
j_gene: TRBJ1-3
d_gene: TRBD1
v_gene: TRBV28
CDR3nt: TGTGCCAGCAGTTTATACAGGGGGACTGGAAACACCATATATTTT
CDR3aa: CASSLYRGTGNTIYF

abundance: -
j_gene: TRBJ2-6
d_gene: TRBD2
v_gene: TRBV28
CDR3nt: TGTGCTTACGGGGGGTCTGGGGCCAACGTCCTGACTTTC
CDR3aa: CAYGGSGANVLTF

abundance: -
j_gene: TRBJ2-7
d_gene: -
v_gene: TRBV7-8
CDR3nt: TGTGCCAGCAGCTTGTGGGAGGACGAGCAGTACTTC
CDR3aa: CASSLWEDEQYF

abundance: -
j_gene: TRBJ1-2
d_gene: TRBD1
v_gene: TRBV18
CDR3nt: TGTGCCAGCTCACCGTTGACAGGGGGCGGAAACTATGGCTACACCTTC
CDR3aa: CASSPLTGGGNYGYTF

abundance: -
j_gene: TRBJ1-2
d_gene: TRBD1
v_gene: TRBV28
CDR3nt: TGTGCCAGCAGTCGACAGGGGGCCGCAACTCTCTTCTTC
CDR3aa: CASSRQGAATLFF

abundance: -
j_gene: TRBJ2-6
d_gene: -
v_gene: TRBV3-1/TRBV3-2
CDR3nt: TGTGCCAGCAGCCAAGAAGGGAAGGGGGTTCACTTCTCTGGGGCCAACGTCCTGACTTTC
CDR3aa: CASSQEGKGVHFSGANVLTF

abundance: once
j_gene: TRBJ2-5
d_gene: TRBD2
v_gene: TRBV3-1/TRBV3-2
CDR3nt: TGTGCCAGCAGCCACCTGGGACTAGCGGGGGGCTGCAGGTGGGAGACCCAGTACTTC
CDR3aa: CASSHLGLAGGCRWETQYF

abundance: -
j_gene: TRBJ2-5
d_gene: TRBD2
v_gene: TRBV7-7
CDR3nt: TGTGCTAGCAGCCCTAGCGGAGGGGTTCAAGAGACCCAGTACTTC
CDR3aa: CASSPSGGVQETQYF

abundance: -
j_gene: TRBJ1-2
d_gene: -
v_gene: TRBV30
CDR3nt: TGTGCCTGGAGTGTTAACGAGAGATTCGGCTACACCTTC
CDR3aa: CAWSVNERFGYTF

abundance: -
j_gene: TRBJ1-2
d_gene: -
v_gene: TRBV4-1
CDR3nt: TGCGCCAGCAGCCAGAAGGGAGGCTCCTTCTATGGCTACACCTTC
CDR3aa: CASSQKGGSFYGYTF

abundance: -
j_gene: TRBJ2-7
d_gene: TRBD2
v_gene: TRBV3-1/TRBV3-2
CDR3nt: TGTGCCAGCAGCCTAAGCTTCGCGGGGGGCTTCTACGAGCAGTACTTC
CDR3aa: CASSLSFAGGFYEQYF

abundance: -
j_gene: TRBJ1-2
d_gene: -
v_gene: TRBV3-1/TRBV3-2
CDR3nt: TGTGCCAGCAGCCCCGGAGGGAGGTACTATGGCTACACCTTC
CDR3aa: CASSPGGRYYGYTF

abundance: once
j_gene: TRBJ2-5
d_gene: TRBD1
v_gene: TRBV7-2
CDR3nt: TGTGCCAGCAGCTTGGAGACAGGGAAGAGCCAGTACTTC
CDR3aa: CASSLETGKSQYF

abundance: -
j_gene: TRBJ2-7
d_gene: TRBD1
v_gene: TRBV6-6
CDR3nt: TGTGCCAGCAGGGGGACAGGGCAGTACTACGAGCAGTACTTC
CDR3aa: CASRGTGQYYEQYF

abundance: -
j_gene: TRBJ2-1
d_gene: TRBD2
v_gene: TRBV18
CDR3nt: TGTGCCAGCCCCCCAAAGCGGGAGAGACCTGATGACCCCTACAATGAGCAGTTCTTC
CDR3aa: CASPPKRERPDDPYNEQFF